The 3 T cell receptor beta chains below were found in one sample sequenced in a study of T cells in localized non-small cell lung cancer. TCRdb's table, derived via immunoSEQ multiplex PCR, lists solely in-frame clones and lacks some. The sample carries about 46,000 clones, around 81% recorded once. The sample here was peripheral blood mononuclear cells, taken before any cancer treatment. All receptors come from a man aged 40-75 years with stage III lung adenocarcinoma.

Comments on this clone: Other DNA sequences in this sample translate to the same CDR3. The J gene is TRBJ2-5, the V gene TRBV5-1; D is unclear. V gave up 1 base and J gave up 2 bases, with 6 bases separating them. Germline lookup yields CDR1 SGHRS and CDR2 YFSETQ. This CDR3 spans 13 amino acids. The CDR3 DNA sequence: TGCGCCAGCAGCTTGAAAGGGCAAGAGACCCAGTACTTC. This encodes CASSLKGQETQYF.

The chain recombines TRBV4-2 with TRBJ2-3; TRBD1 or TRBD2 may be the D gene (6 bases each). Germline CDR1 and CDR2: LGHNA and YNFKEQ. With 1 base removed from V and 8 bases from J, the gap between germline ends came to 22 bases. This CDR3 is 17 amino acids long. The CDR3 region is CASSQAWDSPTQGTQYF. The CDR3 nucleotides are TGTGCCAGCAGCCAAGCTTGGGACTCTCCCACACAGGGTACGCAGTATTTT.

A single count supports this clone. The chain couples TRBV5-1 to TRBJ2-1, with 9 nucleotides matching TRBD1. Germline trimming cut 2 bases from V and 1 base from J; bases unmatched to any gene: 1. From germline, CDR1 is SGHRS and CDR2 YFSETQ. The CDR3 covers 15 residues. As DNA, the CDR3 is TGCGCCAGCAGCTTCGACAGGGGGTCCTACAATGAGCAGTTCTTC. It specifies CASSFDRGSYNEQFF.